This TCR beta chain was retrieved from a study of shared clonotypes between healthy human individuals. At a deep level, the assay was run. Here immunoSEQ multiplex PCR was the method, and the copy in TCRdb shows in-frame clones only, minus some. The top ten clones hold approximately 1% of a sample with about 2 million clones, about 95% of them seen once. Concerning this clone: The target antigen is unknown.

The CDR3 has 15 residues. Germline V CDR1 and CDR2: MNHEY, SMNVEV (reference sequence). V was cut by 5 bases and J by 6 bases, with 14 bases left in between. General study results and limits: Several donors held approximately 5% of naive CD4 clonotypes in common.

Naivety among CD8 cells was defined by CD45RO negativity and positive CCR7 selection, thereby excluding terminally differentiated effector memory CD45RA+ cells. The gene calls are TRBV27 and TRBJ1-6; perhaps TRBD1 as D (5 bases). Specimen: naive CD8+ T cells sorted from blood. This TCR came from a man aged 18 to 30 in good health. CDR3: CASSPGRGPNSPLHF. The DNA of the CDR3 is TGTGCCAGCAGTCCCGGCCGGGGACCTAATTCACCCCTCCACTTT.